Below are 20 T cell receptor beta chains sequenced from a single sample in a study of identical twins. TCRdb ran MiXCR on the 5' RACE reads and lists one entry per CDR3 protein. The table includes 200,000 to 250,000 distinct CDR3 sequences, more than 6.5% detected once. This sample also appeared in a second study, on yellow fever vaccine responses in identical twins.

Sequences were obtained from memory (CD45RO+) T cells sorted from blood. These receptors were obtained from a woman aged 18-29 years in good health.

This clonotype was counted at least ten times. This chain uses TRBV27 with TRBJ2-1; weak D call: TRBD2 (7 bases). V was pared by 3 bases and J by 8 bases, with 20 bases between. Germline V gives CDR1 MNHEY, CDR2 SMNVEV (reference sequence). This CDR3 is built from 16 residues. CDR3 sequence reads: CASSFQGLGTTDEQFF. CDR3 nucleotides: TGTGCCAGCAGTTTCCAAGGACTAGGGACAACGGATGAGCAGTTCTTC.

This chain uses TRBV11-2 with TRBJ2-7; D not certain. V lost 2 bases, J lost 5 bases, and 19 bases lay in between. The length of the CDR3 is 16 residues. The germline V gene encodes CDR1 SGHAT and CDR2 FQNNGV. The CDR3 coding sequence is TGTGCCAGCAGCTTAAGGCGTAACCCCGAAGGGCACGAGCAGTACTTC. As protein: CASSLRRNPEGHEQYF.

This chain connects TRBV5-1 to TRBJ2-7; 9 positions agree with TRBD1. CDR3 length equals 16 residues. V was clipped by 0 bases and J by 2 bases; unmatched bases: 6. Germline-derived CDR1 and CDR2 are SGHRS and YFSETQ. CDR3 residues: CASSLDRTGDTYEQYF. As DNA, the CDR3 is TGCGCCAGCAGCTTGGACAGGACAGGGGACACCTACGAGCAGTACTTC.

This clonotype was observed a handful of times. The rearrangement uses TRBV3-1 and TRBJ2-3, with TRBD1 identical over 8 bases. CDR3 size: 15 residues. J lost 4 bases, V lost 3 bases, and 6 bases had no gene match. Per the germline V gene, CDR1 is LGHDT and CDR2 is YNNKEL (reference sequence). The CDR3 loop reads CASSQTGEVADTQYF. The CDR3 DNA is TGTGCCAGCAGCCAGACAGGGGAGGTTGCAGATACGCAGTATTTT.

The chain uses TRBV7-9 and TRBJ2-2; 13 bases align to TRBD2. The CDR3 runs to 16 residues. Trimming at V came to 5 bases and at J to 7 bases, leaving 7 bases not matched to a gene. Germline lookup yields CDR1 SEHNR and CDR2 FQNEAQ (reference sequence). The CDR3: CASSTLAGGPGGELFF. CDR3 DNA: TGTGCCAGCAGCACACTAGCGGGGGGGCCCGGCGGGGAGCTGTTTTTT.

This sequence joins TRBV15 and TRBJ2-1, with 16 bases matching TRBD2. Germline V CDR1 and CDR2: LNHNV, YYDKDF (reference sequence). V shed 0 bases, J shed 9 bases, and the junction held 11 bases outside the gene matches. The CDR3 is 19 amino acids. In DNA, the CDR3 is TGTGCCACCAGCAGAGATCAGGGGACTAGCGGGAGGGCCCATTCTGAGCAGTTCTTC. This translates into CATSRDQGTSGRAHSEQFF.

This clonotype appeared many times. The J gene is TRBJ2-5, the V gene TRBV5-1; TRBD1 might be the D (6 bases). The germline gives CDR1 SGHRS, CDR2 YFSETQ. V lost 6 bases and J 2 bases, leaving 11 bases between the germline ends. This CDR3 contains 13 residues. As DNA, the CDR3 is TGCGCCAGCAATGGAGGACAGCAAGAGACCCAGTACTTC. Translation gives CASNGGQQETQYF.

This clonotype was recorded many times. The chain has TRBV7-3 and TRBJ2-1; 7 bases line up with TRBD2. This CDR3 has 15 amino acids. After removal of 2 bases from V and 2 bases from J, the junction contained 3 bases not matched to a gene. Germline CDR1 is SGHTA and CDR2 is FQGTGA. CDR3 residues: CASSLQRGAYNEQFF. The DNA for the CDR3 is TGTGCCAGCAGCTTACAGCGGGGAGCCTACAATGAGCAGTTCTTC.

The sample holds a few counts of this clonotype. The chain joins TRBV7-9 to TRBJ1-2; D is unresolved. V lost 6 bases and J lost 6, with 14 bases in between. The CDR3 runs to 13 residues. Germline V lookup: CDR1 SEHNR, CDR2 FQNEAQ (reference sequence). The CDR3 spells CASRKQTADGYTF. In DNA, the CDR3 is TGTGCCAGCAGGAAACAGACGGCAGATGGCTACACCTTC.

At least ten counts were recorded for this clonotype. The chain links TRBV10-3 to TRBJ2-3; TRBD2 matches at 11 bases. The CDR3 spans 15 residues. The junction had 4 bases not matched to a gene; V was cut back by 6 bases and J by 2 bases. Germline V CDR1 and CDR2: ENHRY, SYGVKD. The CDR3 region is CAIRLGLADTDTQYF. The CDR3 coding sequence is TGTGCCATCAGACTGGGACTAGCGGACACAGATACGCAGTATTTT.

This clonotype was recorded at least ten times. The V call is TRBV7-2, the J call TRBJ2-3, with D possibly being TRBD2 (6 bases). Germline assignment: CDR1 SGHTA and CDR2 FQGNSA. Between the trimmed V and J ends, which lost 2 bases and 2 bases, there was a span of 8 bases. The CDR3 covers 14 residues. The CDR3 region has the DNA TGTGCCAGCAGCTTACAGGGACTCACAGATACGCAGTATTTT. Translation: CASSLQGLTDTQYF.

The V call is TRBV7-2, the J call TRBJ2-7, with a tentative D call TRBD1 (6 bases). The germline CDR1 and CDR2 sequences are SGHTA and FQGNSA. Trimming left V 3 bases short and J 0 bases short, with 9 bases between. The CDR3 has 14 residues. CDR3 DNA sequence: TGTGCCAGCAGCTTCCAACAGGGCTCCTACGAGCAGTACTTC. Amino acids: CASSFQQGSYEQYF.

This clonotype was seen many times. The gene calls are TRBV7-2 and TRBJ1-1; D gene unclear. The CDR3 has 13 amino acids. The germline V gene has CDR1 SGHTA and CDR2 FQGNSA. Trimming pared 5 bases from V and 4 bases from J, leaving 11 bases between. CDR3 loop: CASSPREGTEAFF. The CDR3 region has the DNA TGTGCCAGCAGCCCCCGGGAGGGCACTGAAGCTTTCTTT. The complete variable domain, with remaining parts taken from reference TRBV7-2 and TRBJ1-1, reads GAGVSQSPSNKVTEKGKDVELRCDPISGHTALYWYRQSLGQGLEFLIYFQGNSAPDKSGLPSDRFSAERTGGSVSTLTIQRTQQEDSAVYLCASSPREGTEAFFGQGTRLTVV.

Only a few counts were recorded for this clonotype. In nucleotides, the CDR3 is TGTGCCAGCAGCTTTAAGAGATTCGTGGGGCAGTATAATTCACCCCTCCACTTT. Its protein product is CASSFKRFVGQYNSPLHF. The chain couples TRBV11-2 to TRBJ1-6; D is possibly TRBD1 (5 bases). In germline, CDR1 is SGHAT, CDR2 FQNNGV. CDR3 length equals 18 residues. V was trimmed by 3 bases and J by 4 bases, leaving 19 bases between them.

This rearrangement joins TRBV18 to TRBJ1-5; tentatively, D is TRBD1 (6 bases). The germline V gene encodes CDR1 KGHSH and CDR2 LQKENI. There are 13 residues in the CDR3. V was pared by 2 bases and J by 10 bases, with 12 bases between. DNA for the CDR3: TGTGCCAGCTCACCAGGGGGCTCTCAACCCCAGCATTTT. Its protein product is CASSPGGSQPQHF.

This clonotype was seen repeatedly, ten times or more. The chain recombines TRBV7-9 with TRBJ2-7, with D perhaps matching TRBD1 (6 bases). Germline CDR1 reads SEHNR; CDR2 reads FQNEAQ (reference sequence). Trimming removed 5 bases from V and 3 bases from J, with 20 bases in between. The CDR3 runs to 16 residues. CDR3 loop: CASSRQAVEGDYEQYF. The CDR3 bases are TGTGCCAGCAGCCGACAGGCGGTAGAGGGGGACTACGAGCAGTACTTC. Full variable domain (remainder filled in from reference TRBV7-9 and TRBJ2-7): DTGVSQNPRHKITKRGQNVTFRCDPISEHNRLYWYRQTLGQGPEFLTYFQNEAQLEKSRLLSDRFSAERPKGSFSTLEIQRTEQGDSAMYLCASSRQAVEGDYEQYFGPGTRLTVT.

CDR3 DNA sequence: TGTGCCTGGAGTCTTAGACAGTATGAGCAGTTCTTC. Translation gives CAWSLRQYEQFF. The chain recombines TRBV30 with TRBJ2-1; perhaps TRBD1 as D (5 bases). The CDR3 consists of 12 residues. CDR1 GTSNPN and CDR2 SVGIG come from the germline V gene (reference sequence). V gave up 2 bases and J gave up 8 bases, with 10 bases separating them.

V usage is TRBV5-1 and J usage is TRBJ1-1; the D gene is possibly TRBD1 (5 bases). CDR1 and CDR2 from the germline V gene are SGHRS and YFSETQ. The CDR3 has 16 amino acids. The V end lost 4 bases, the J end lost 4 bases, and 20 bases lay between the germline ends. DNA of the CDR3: TGCGCCAGCAGCCCACACCGGGGAGGGGTAGGCACTGAAGCTTTCTTT. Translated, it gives CASSPHRGGVGTEAFF.

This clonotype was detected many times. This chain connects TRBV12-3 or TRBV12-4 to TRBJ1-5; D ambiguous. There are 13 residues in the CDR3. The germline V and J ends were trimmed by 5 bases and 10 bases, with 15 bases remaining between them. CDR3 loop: CASSTGPGSPQHF. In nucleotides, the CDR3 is TGTGCCAGCAGTACCGGTCCTGGATCTCCCCAGCATTTT.

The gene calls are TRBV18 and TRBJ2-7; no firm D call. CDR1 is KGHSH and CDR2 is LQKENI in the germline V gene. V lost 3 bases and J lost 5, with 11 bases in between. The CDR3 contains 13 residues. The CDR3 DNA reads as TGTGCCAGCTCACCTGGCCTAGTAGACGAGCAGTACTTC. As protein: CASSPGLVDEQYF.